Each of the 5 T cell receptor beta chains below was sequenced from the same sample in a study of cytomegalovirus exposure and HLA in healthy donors. Researchers ran the PCR with 60 Vbeta and 13 Jbeta primers. This table comes from immunoSEQ multiplex PCR, and its TCRdb copy is limited to in-frame clones, with some not included. This sample's table reports about 65,000 clones. The sample was PBMCs. These receptors were taken from a boy between 10 and 17 years old in good health and CMV-seronegative.

The CDR3 region has the DNA TGTGCCAGCAGGAGAGGTGCAGGGTCCAATCAGCCCCAGCATTTT. Its protein is CASRRGAGSNQPQHF. The chain uses TRBV6-1 and TRBJ1-5, with D perhaps TRBD1 (5 bases). V was trimmed by 6 bases and J by 3 bases, leaving 15 bases between them. The CDR3 extends over 15 amino acids. From germline, CDR1 is MNHNS and CDR2 SASEGT.

This chain joins TRBV6-5 and TRBJ1-1; 7 bases map to TRBD1. The CDR3 totals 16 residues. The V and J ends lost 0 bases and 5 bases, in that order; junction bases with no gene match: 9. Germline CDR1 MNHEY, CDR2 SVGAGI. CDR3 DNA sequence: TGTGCCAGCAGTTACTCGAGGGGACAGAGGGCAACTGAAGCTTTCTTT. Translation gives CASSYSRGQRATEAFF.

The rearrangement uses TRBV14 and TRBJ2-7; D may be TRBD2 (7 bases). V lost 6 bases and J 5 bases, leaving 17 bases between the germline ends. CDR1 and CDR2 from the germline V gene are SGHDN and FVKESK. The CDR3 sequence is 14 residues long. The CDR3 reads CASSYTGGGHEQYF. The CDR3 DNA is TGTGCCAGCAGTTACACTGGGGGGGGCCACGAGCAGTACTTC.

CDR3: CASSLGTTGPDTEAFF. The CDR3 nucleotides are TGCGCCAGCAGCTTGGGGACCACAGGGCCGGACACTGAAGCTTTCTTT. The chain carries TRBV5-1 and TRBJ1-1, with D tentatively TRBD1 (6 bases). V gave up 0 bases and J gave up 3 bases, with 15 bases separating them. The germline V gene encodes CDR1 SGHRS and CDR2 YFSETQ. The CDR3 is 16 residues long.

The rearrangement joins TRBV5-4 to TRBJ2-5, with TRBD1 identical over 7 bases. The V segment lost 2 bases and the J segment 3 bases; nucleotides outside the gene matches: 4. The CDR3 has 14 amino acids. Germline values: CDR1 SGHNT, CDR2 YYREEE (reference sequence). Here the CDR3 DNA reads TGTGCCAGCAGCTTATGGGACAGCGAAGAGACCCAGTACTTC. Its protein is CASSLWDSEETQYF. The complete variable domain, with remaining parts taken from reference TRBV5-4 and TRBJ2-5, reads ETGVTQSPTHLIKTRGQQVTLRCSSQSGHNTVSWYQQALGQGPQFIFQYYREEENGRGNFPPRFSGLQFPNYSSELNVNALELDDSALYLCASSLWDSEETQYFGPGTRLLVL.